This T cell receptor beta chain appears in the sequencing data of a study of blood T cell repertoires in COVID-19. Overall study context: Samples representing acute and convalescent COVID-19 were sourced from the United States, Italy and Spain. T cells, B-cell-depleted T cells, or PBMCs provided the cDNA or gDNA that served as material.

In the study's own analysis: Amplification from reference gene primers served as the basis for estimated nucleated cell counts. Sequencing was performed with immunoSEQ multiplex PCR; in TCRdb, only in-frame clones are kept and a portion is missing. V, J and clone size are taken as reported in that table, and D and trimming were inferred from the DNA itself. The sample holds 150,000 or so clones, nearly 85% seen once. There are 13 residues in the CDR3. The germline V gene encodes CDR1 KGHSH and CDR2 LQKENI. Between the trimmed V and J ends, which lost 2 bases and 11 bases, there was a span of 12 bases.

The specimen sequenced was peripheral blood. The genes are TRBV18 and TRBJ1-4; D might be TRBD1 (5 bases). The sequence came from a human donor in a cohort sampled during active COVID-19. CDR3 loop: CASSPGALGKLFF. Written as DNA, the CDR3 is TGTGCCAGCTCACCAGGGGCCTTGGGCAAACTGTTTTTT.